This TCR beta chain was identified during a study of CD8+ T cells in alopecia areata. Overall study: Patients remained on tofacitinib for 6 to 18 months and then went 6 months without it. Scoring of treated patients' severity used the percentage of affected scalp area. Study-wide results and caveats: Persistence in scalp and blood during tofacitinib was observed for many expanded lesional clones.

Once RNA had been extracted, it was reverse transcribed into cDNA to act as the sequencing template. The table came from immunoSEQ multiplex PCR; TCRdb's copy has only in-frame clones and leaves some out. The sample gives 4,000 to 5,500 clones, roughly 90% of which show up once; 15% to 20% is in the top ten. As to treatment: oral pan-JAK inhibitor, 5-10 mg twice daily. It was from alopecia areata patients that lesional scalp punch biopsies and peripheral blood were collected. This clone was detected only once. Its antigen remains unknown. The input for sequencing was skin, taken at week 4, from a patient treated with tofacitinib. The receptor's source is a human donor with alopecia areata.

The CDR3 is CASSIGASYEQYF. The CDR3 DNA is TGCGCCAGCAGCATCGGGGCTTCCTACGAGCAGTACTTC. V is TRBV5-1 and J is TRBJ2-7, with D perhaps given as TRBD1 or TRBD2 (5 bases each). The CDR3 totals 13 residues. Per the germline V gene, CDR1 is SGHRS and CDR2 is YFSETQ. Trimming cost V 4 bases and J 1 base, with 9 bases left between them.